The T cell receptor (beta chain) under discussion was sequenced for a study of blood T cell repertoires in COVID-19. V gave up 2 bases and J gave up 6 bases; unmatched junction bases: 7. Germline CDR1 reads MNHEY; CDR2 reads SVGAGI. This CDR3 spans 15 amino acids. The table came from immunoSEQ multiplex PCR; TCRdb's copy has only in-frame clones and leaves some out. The sample contains some 95,000 clones, more than 75% of which appear only once. The rearrangement uses TRBV6-5 and TRBJ1-5, with 7 bases fitting TRBD1. Sequencing was carried out using peripheral blood. This clonotype originated in a man between 65 and 80 years old with acute or convalescent COVID-19. The CDR3 loop is CASSYGQEEFQPQHF. The CDR3, as DNA: TGTGCCAGCAGTTACGGACAGGAAGAGTTTCAGCCCCAGCATTTT.